Given below is one T cell receptor (beta chain) in context. Its antigen is not known. PCR employed 60 Vbeta and 13 Jbeta primers. The method was immunoSEQ multiplex PCR; TCRdb's version includes in-frame clones alone and lacks a portion of them. The data contain about 200,000 clones, approximately 78% of them singletons. The data derive from a study of cytomegalovirus exposure and HLA in healthy donors. General study findings and limits: TCR beta V- and J-gene trimming, according to a later analysis, was linked to a missense DCLRE1C variant. The majority of TCR sequences were rare, yet some public TCRs appeared in many donors.

Germline V gives CDR1 ENHRY, CDR2 SYGVKD. Deletions cut 6 bases from V and 1 base from J, with 12 bases between. The CDR3 extends over 14 amino acids. Sequencing used PBMCs. This sequence was found in a woman aged 40 to 55 in good health and CMV-seronegative. This chain links TRBV10-3 with TRBJ1-1; D possibly corresponds to TRBD1 (6 bases). The DNA for the CDR3 is TGTGCCATCAGCGAGGGACACGAGAACACTGAAGCTTTCTTT. This sequence encodes CAISEGHENTEAFF.